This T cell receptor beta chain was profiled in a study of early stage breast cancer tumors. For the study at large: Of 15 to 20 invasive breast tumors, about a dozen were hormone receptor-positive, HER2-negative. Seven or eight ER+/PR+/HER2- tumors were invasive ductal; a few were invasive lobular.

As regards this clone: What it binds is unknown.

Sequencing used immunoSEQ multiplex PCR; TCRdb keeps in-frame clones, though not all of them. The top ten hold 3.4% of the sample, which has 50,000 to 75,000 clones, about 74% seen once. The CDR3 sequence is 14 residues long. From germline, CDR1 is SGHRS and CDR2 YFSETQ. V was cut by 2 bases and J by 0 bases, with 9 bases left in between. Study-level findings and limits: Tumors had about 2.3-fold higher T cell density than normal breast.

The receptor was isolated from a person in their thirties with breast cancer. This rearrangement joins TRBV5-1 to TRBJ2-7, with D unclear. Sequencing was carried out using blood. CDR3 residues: CASSLTATSYEQYF. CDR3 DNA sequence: TGCGCCAGCAGCTTAACAGCGACCTCCTACGAGCAGTACTTC.